The clone carrying this T cell receptor (beta chain) was seen a handful of times. CDR3 length: 11 residues. Looked up from germline, CDR1 is SQVTM and CDR2 is ANQGSEA. The ends were cut back, 0 bases at V and 9 bases at J, with 8 bases in the middle. This sample is part of a study of T-cell memory formation after mild COVID-19. TCRdb recomputed calls from the 5' RACE reads with MiXCR, one row per CDR3 protein. The repertoire holds around 310,000 distinct CDR3 sequences, with 20% to 25% as singletons. The sample taken for sequencing was PBMCs or a T cell subset sorted from them (not recorded which). The chain recombines TRBV29-1 with TRBJ1-2; maybe TRBD1 (5 bases). This receptor was taken from a young man who had mild COVID-19 (a few samples of this study predate the infection). Cell type and time point are not known. The CDR3 bases are TGCAGCGTTGAAGACAGGGCGCGCTACACCTTC. Protein: CSVEDRARYTF.